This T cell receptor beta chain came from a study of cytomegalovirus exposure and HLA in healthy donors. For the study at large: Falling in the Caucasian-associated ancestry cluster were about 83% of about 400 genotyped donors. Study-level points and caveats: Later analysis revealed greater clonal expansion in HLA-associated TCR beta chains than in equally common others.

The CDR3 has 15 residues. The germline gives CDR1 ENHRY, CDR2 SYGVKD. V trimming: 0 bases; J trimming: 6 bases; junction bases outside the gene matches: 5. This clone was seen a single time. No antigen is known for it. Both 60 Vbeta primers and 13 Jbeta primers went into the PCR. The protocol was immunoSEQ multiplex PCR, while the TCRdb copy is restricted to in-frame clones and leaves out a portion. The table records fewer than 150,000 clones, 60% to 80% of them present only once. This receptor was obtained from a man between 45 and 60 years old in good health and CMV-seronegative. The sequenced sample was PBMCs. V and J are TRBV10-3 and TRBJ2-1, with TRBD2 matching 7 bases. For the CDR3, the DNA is TGTGCCATCAGTGAGTCCAGCGGGGTTGGCAATGAGCAGTTCTTC. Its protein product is CAISESSGVGNEQFF.